This TCR beta chain stems from a study of T cell repertoires in cytomegalovirus infection. Study information: CMV epitopes that were recently identified and HLA-C-restricted were used alongside well-studied HLA-B-restricted ones. It was the public TCR beta signatures that indicated both CMV infection and matching HLA type. Study observations and caveats: There were HLA-C-restricted CMV-specific TCR beta clonotypes dominating the ex vivo response.

V was pared by 2 bases and J by 3 bases, with 5 bases of the junction left unmatched. Germline assignment: CDR1 MNHEY and CDR2 SVGAGI. The CDR3 runs to 15 residues. TCRdb itself ran the reads through MiXCR, one entry per CDR3 protein. The table includes approximately 71,000 distinct CDR3 sequences, approximately 22% detected once. Comment on this clonotype: The antigen is undetermined.

V gene TRBV6-5 combines with J gene TRBJ2-3; 7 nucleotides agree with TRBD2. The receptor was isolated from a human donor in good health (CMV status not recorded). Some clones in this sample may be carry-over from other donors' samples. Sample: CD8+ T cells from cultured PBMCs, taken from culture after CMV antigen stimulation. CDR3 coding DNA: TGTGCCAGCAGTTACGGCCAGCGGGGTACAGATACGCAGTATTTT. Protein sequence: CASSYGQRGTDTQYF.